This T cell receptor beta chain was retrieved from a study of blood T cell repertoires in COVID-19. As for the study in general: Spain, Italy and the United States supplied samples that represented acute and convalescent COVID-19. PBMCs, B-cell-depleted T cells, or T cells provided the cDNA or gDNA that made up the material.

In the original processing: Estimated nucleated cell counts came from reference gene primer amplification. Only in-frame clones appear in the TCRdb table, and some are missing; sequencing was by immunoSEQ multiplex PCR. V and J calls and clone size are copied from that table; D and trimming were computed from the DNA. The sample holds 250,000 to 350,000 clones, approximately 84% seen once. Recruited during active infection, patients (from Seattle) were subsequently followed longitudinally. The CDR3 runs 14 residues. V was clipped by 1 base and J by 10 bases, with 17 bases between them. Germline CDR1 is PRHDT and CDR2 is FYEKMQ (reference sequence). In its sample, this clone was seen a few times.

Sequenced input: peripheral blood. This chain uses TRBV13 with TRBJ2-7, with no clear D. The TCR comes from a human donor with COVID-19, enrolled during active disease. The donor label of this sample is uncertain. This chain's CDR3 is CASSLAPSTSSQYF. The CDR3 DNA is TGTGCCAGCAGCTTAGCCCCCTCTACGAGCTCTCAGTACTTC. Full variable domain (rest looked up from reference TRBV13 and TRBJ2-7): AAGVIQSPRHLIKEKRETATLKCYPIPRHDTVYWYQQGPGQDPQFLISFYEKMQSDKGSIPDRFSAQQFSDYHSELNMSSLELGDSALYFCASSLAPSTSSQYFGPGTRLTVT.